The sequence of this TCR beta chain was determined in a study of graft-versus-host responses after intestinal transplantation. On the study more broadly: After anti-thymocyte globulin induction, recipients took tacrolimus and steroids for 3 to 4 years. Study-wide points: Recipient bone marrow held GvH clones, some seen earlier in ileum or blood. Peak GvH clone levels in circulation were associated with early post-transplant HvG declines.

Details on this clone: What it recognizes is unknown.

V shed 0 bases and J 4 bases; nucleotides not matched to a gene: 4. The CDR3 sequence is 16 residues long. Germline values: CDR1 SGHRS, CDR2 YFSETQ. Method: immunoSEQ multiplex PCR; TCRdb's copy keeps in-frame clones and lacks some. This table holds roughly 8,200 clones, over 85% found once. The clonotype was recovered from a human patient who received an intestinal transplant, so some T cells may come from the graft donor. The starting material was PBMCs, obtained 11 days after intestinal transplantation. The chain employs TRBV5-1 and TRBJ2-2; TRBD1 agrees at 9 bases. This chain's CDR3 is CASSLADRGSTGELFF. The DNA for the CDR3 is TGCGCCAGCAGCTTGGCCGACAGGGGGAGCACCGGGGAGCTGTTTTTT.